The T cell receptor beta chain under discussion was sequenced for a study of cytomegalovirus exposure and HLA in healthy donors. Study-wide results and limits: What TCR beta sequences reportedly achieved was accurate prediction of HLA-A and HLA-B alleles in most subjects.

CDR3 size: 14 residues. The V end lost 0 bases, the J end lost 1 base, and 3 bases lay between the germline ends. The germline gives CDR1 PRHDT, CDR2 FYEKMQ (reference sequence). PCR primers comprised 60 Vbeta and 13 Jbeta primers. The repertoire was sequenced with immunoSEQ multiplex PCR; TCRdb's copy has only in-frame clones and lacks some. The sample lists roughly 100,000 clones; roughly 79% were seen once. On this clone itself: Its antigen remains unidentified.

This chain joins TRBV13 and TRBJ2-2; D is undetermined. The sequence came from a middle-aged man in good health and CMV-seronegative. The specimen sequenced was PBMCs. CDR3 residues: CASSLGRNTGELFF. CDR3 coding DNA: TGTGCCAGCAGCTTAGGCCGGAACACCGGGGAGCTGTTTTTT. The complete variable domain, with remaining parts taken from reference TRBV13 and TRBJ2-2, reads AAGVIQSPRHLIKEKRETATLKCYPIPRHDTVYWYQQGPGQDPQFLISFYEKMQSDKGSIPDRFSAQQFSDYHSELNMSSLELGDSALYFCASSLGRNTGELFFGEGSRLTVL.